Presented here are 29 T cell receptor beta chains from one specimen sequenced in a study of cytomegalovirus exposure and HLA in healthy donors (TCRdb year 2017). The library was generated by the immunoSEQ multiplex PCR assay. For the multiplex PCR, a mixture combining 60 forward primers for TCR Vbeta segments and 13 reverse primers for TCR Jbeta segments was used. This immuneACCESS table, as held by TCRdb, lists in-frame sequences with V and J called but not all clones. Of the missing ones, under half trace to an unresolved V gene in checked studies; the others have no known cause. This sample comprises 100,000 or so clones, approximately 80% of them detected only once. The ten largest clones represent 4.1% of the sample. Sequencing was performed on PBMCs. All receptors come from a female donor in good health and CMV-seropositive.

CDR3 nucleotide sequence: TGTGCCAGCTCACGACTCCCCAATAATTCACCCCTCCACTTT. As protein: CASSRLPNNSPLHF. The chain employs TRBV18 and TRBJ1-6; D is uncertain. The CDR3 consists of 14 residues. Trimming took 4 bases from V and 5 from J, leaving 9 bases between them. CDR1 is KGHSH, CDR2 LQKENI, per germline.

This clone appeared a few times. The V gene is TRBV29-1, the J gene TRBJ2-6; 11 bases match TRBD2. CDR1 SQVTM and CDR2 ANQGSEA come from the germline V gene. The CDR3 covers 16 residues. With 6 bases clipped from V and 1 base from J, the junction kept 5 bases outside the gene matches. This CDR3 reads CSVILAGGSGANVLTF. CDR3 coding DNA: TGCAGCGTGATCCTAGCGGGAGGTTCTGGGGCCAACGTCCTGACTTTC.

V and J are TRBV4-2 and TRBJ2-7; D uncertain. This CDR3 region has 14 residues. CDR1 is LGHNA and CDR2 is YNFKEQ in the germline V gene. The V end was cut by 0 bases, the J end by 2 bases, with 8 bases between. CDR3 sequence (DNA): TGTGCCAGCAGCCAAGACAGTGCCACCTACGAGCAGTACTTC. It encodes CASSQDSATYEQYF.

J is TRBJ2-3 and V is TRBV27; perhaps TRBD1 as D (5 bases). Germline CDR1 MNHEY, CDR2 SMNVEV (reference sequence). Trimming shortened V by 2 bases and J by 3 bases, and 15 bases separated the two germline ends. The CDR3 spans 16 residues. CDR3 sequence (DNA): TGTGCCAGCAGTTTAATAGGTGCAGGGTCAACAGATACGCAGTATTTT. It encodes CASSLIGAGSTDTQYF.

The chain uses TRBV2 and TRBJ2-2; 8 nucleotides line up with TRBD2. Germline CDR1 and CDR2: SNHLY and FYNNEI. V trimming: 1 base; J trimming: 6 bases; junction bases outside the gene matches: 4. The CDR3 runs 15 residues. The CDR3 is CASSEGVLAAGELFF. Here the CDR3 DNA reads TGTGCCAGCAGTGAAGGGGTACTAGCGGCCGGGGAGCTGTTTTTT.

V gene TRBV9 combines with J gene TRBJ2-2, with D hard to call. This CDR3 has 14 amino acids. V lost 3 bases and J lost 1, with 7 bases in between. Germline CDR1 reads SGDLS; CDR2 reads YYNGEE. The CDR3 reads CASSEPGNTGELFF. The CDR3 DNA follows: TGTGCCAGCAGCGAGCCCGGGAACACCGGGGAGCTGTTTTTT.

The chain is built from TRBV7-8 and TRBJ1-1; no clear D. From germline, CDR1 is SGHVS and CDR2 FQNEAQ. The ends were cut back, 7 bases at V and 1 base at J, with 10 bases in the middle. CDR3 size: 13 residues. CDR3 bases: TGTGCCAGCACCCCGAACAAGAACACTGAAGCTTTCTTT. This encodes CASTPNKNTEAFF.

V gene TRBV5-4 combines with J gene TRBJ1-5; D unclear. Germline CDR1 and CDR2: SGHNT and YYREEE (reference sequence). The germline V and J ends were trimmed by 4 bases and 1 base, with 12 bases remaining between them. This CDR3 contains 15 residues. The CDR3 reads CASSPAPGSNQPQHF. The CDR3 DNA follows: TGTGCCAGCAGCCCTGCTCCGGGAAGCAATCAGCCCCAGCATTTT.

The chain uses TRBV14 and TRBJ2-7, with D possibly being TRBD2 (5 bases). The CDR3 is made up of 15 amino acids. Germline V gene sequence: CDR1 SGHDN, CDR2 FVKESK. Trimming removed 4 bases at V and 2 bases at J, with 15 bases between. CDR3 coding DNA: TGTGCCAGCAGCCTCCTCCCGAGAGGGACCTACGAGCAGTACTTC. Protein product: CASSLLPRGTYEQYF.

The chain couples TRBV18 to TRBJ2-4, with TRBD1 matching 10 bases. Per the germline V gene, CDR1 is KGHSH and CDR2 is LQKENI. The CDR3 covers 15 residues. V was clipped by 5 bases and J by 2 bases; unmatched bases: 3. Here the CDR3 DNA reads TGTGCCAGCTCAGCGGACAGGGGGACCAAAAACATTCAGTACTTC. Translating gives CASSADRGTKNIQYF.

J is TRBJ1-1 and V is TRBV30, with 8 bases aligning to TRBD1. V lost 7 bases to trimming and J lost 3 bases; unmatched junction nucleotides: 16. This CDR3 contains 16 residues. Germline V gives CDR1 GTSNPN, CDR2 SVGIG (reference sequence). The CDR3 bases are TGTGCCTCCTCCCGACTTATGACAGGGGTGGACACTGAAGCTTTCTTT. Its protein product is CASSRLMTGVDTEAFF.

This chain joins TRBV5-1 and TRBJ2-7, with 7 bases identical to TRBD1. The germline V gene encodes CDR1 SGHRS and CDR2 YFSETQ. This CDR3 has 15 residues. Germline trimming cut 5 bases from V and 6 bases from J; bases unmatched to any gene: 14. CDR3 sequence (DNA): TGCGCCAGCAGTTACGCACAGGGGTCCCCTGCCGAGCAGTACTTC. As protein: CASSYAQGSPAEQYF.

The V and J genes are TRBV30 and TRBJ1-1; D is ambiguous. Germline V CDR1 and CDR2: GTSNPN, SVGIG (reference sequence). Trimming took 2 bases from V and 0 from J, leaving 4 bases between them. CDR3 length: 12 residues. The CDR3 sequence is CAWSSMNTEAFF. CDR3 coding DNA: TGTGCCTGGAGTAGCATGAACACTGAAGCTTTCTTT.

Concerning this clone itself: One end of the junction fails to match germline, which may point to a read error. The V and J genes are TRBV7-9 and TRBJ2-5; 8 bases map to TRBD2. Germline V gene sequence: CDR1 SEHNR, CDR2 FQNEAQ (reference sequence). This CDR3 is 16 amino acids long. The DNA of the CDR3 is TGTTCCAGCAGCTTAAGTAGCGGGGCAAGTCCAGAGACCCAGTACTTC. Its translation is CSSSLSSGASPETQYF. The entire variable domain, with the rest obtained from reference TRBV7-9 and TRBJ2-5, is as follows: DTGVSQNPRHKITKRGQNVTFRCDPISEHNRLYWYRQTLGQGPEFLTYFQNEAQLEKSRLLSDRFSAERPKGSFSTLEIQRTEQGDSAMYLCSSSLSSGASPETQYFGPGTRLLVL.

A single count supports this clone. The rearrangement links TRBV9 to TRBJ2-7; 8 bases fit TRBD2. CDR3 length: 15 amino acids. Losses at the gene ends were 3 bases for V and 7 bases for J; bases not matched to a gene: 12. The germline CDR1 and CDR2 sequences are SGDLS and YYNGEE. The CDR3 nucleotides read TGTGCCAGCAGCGCTTCTAGCGGGTATTCTAGGGAGCAGTACTTC. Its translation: CASSASSGYSREQYF.

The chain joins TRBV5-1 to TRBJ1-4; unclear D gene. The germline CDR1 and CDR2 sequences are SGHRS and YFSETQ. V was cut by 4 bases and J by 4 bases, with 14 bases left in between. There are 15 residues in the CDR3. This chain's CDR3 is CASSASGVYNEKLFF. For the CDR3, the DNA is TGCGCCAGCAGCGCGAGCGGGGTCTATAATGAAAAACTGTTTTTT.

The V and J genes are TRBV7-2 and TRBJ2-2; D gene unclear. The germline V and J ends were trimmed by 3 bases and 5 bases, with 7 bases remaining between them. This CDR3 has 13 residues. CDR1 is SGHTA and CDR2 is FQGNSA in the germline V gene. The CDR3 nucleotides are TGTGCCAGCAGCTTTGGGCCTACCGGGGAGCTGTTTTTT. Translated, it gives CASSFGPTGELFF.

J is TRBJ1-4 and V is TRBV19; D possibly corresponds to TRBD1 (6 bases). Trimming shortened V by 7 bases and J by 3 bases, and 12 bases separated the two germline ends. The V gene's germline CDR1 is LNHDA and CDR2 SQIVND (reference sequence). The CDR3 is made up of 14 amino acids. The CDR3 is CASNRQVSNEKLFF. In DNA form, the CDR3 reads TGTGCCAGTAACCGACAGGTTTCTAATGAAAAACTGTTTTTT.

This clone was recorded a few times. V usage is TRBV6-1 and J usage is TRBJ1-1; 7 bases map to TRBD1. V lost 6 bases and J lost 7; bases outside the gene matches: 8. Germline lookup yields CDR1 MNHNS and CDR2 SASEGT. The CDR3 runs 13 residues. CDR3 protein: CASSDNDRDEAFF. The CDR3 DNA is TGTGCCAGCAGCGACAACGACAGGGATGAAGCTTTCTTT.

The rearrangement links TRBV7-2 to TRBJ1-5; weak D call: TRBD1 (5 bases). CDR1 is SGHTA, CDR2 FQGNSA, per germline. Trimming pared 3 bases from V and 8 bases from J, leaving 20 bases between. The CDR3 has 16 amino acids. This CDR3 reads CASSLGAGGGGEPQHF. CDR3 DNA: TGTGCCAGCAGCTTGGGAGCGGGTGGGGGGGGTGAGCCCCAGCATTTT.

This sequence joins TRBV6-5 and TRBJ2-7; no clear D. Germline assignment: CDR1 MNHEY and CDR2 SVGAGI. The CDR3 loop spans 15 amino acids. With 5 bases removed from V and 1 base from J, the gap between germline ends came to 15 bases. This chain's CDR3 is CASSLRVGESYEQYF. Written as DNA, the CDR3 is TGTGCCAGCAGTCTACGGGTAGGAGAATCCTACGAGCAGTACTTC.

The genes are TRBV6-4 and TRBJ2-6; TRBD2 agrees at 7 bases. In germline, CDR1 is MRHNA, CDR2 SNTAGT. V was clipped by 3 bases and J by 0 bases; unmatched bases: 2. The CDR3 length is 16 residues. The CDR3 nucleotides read TGTGCCAGCAGTGAGGGGGGGAGCTCTGGGGCCAACGTCCTGACTTTC. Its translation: CASSEGGSSGANVLTF.

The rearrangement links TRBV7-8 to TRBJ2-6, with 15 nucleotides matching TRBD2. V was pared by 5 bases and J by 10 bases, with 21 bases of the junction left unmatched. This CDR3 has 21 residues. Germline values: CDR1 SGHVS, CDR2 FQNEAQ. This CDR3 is CASSRGLAGGPVPSGSNVLTF. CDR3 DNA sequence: TGTGCCAGCAGCAGGGGACTAGCGGGAGGTCCCGTACCCTCTGGGTCAAACGTCCTGACTTTC. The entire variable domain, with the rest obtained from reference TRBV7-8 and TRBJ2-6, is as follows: GAGVSQSPRYKVAKRGQDVALRCDPISGHVSLFWYQQALGQGPEFLTYFQNEAQLDKSGLPSDRFFAERPEGSVSTLKIQRTQQEDSAVYLCASSRGLAGGPVPSGSNVLTFGAGSRLTVL.

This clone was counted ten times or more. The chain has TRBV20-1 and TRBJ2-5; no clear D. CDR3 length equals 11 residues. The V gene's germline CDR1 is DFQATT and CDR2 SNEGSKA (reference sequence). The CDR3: CTAEFQETQYF. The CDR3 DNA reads TGCACCGCGGAGTTCCAAGAGACCCAGTACTTC.

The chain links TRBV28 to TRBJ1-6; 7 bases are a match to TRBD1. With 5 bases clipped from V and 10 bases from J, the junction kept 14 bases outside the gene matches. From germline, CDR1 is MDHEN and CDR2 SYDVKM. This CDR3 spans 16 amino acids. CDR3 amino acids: CASSPHWTGGGSPLHF. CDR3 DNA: TGTGCCAGCAGTCCACACTGGACAGGCGGCGGATCACCCCTCCACTTT.

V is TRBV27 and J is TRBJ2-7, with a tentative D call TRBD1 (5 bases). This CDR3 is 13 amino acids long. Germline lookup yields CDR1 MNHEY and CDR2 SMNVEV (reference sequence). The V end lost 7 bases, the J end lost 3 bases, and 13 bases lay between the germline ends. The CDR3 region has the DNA TGTGCCAGCATCTCCCAGGGCGACTACGAGCAGTACTTC. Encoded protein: CASISQGDYEQYF.

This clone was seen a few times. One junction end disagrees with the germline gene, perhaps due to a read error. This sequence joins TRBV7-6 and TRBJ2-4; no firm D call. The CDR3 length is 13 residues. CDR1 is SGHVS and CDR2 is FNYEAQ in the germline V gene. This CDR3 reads CASSLGAKNSQYF. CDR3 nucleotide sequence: TGTGCCAGCAGCTTAGGGGCCAAAAACAGTCAGTACTTC.

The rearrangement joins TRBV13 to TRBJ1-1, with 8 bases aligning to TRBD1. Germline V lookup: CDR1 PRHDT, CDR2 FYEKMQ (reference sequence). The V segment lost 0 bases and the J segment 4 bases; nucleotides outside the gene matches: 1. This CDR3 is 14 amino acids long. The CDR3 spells CASSLGTGGTEAFF. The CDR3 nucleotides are TGTGCCAGCAGCTTAGGCACAGGGGGCACTGAAGCTTTCTTT.

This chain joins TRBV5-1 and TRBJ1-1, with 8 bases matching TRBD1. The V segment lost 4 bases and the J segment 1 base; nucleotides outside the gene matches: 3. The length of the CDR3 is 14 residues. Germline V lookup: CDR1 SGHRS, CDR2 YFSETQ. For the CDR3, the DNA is TGCGCCAGCAGCATCGGACAGGGGAACACTGAAGCTTTCTTT. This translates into CASSIGQGNTEAFF.